This T cell receptor (beta chain) was recovered during a study of T-cell reconstitution after alpha-beta-depleted transplantation in children. Study outcomes and limitations: Reports say that about two months after transplant, the alpha-beta T cells came out of several hundred graft clones that had expanded. Some patients owed their high day-60 TCRbeta diversity to surviving recipient T cells and thymic progenitors. By one year post-transplant, T-cell counts and diversity largely arose from T cells that were newly produced.

Unique molecular identifiers featured in how the TCRbeta library was prepared. TCRdb used MiXCR to reprocess the PCR reads, holding one entry per CDR3 protein. The table shows more than 200,000 distinct CDR3 sequences, with approximately 15% occurring only once. With respect to this clonotype: What it recognizes is unknown.

Deletions cut 3 bases from V and 6 bases from J, with 15 bases between. This CDR3 has 15 residues. The source of this sequence is a male patient between 2 and 10 years old who had a stem cell transplant for acute lymphoblastic leukemia, so the T cells may come from the graft donor. The source was PBMCs, mostly from graft donor cells, collected 360 days after TCRalphabeta/CD19-depleted stem cell transplant. The gene calls are TRBV12-3 or TRBV12-4 and TRBJ2-1; D perhaps matches TRBD2 (6 bases). The CDR3 DNA reads TGTGCCAGCAGTTTCCCCTTTCCCGGGGGCAATGAGCAGTTCTTC. This translates into CASSFPFPGGNEQFF.